The 21 T cell receptor beta chains presented below share a single source sample, sequenced in a study of shared T cell receptors in the human thymus (dated by TCRdb to the early 2020s). Receptor amplification or capture employed the immunoSEQ multiplex PCR assay. TCRdb retrieved this table from immuneACCESS and kept in-frame rearrangements only. Not all clones are present; in checked studies, unresolved V genes account for under half, and no reason is known for the remainder. The sample yields approximately 580,000 clones; more than 75% were counted once. The top ten constitute more than 0.01% of the sample. The same data also contributed to another study, on human thymus T cells.

The sample comprised thymocytes. These TCRs come from a boy under two years old with a congenital heart defect. Donor details come from another sample of the same person, matched by shared clones.

CDR3 nucleotide sequence: TGCGCCAGCAGTGAGGGCAGGGGGCGGGACGGCACAGATACGCAGTATTTT. It codes for CASSEGRGRDGTDTQYF. The chain couples TRBV10-1 to TRBJ2-3, with 8 nucleotides matching TRBD1. Germline V CDR1 and CDR2: WNHNN, SYGVQD (reference sequence). V shed 2 bases and J 1 base; nucleotides not matched to a gene: 8. This CDR3 contains 17 residues.

This rearrangement joins TRBV2 to TRBJ2-1; 10 positions match TRBD1. CDR1 is SNHLY and CDR2 is FYNNEI in the germline V gene. This CDR3 region has 16 residues. The ends lost 4 bases at V and 7 bases at J; junction bases unmatched: 10. The CDR3 coding sequence is TGTGCCAGCAGTGCACTCGGGACAGGGGAACGTAATGAGCAGTTCTTC. Translating it yields CASSALGTGERNEQFF.

The chain has TRBV7-2 and TRBJ2-7; TRBD2 matches at 10 bases. The CDR3 runs 17 residues. With 2 bases clipped from V and 2 bases from J, the junction kept 9 bases outside the gene matches. The V gene's germline CDR1 is SGHTA and CDR2 FQGNSA. CDR3 bases: TGTGCCAGCAGCTTAATCAGCGGGAGGGCCTCGACCTACGAGCAGTACTTC. It encodes CASSLISGRASTYEQYF.

This chain joins TRBV27 and TRBJ2-1; 16 bases are shared with TRBD2. The V and J ends lost 6 bases and 0 bases, in that order; junction bases with no gene match: 8. The CDR3 spans 19 residues. Looked up from germline, CDR1 is MNHEY and CDR2 is SMNVEV (reference sequence). Written as DNA, the CDR3 is TGTGCCAGCAGGCCGACCGGGACTAGCGGGAGGGGCTCCTACAATGAGCAGTTCTTC. This gives the protein CASRPTGTSGRGSYNEQFF.

For this clone: Other DNA sequences in this sample translate to the same CDR3. The chain has TRBV15 and TRBJ2-3; D uncertain. Between the trimmed V and J ends, which lost 1 base and 5 bases, there was a span of 7 bases. From germline, CDR1 is LNHNV and CDR2 YYDKDF (reference sequence). The CDR3 spans 13 residues. The DNA for the CDR3 is TGTGCCACCAGCAGAGGGCGCGGAGATACGCAGTATTTT. Its protein product is CATSRGRGDTQYF. The whole variable domain, remainder taken from reference TRBV15 and TRBJ2-3, is DAMVIQNPRYQVTQFGKPVTLSCSQTLNHNVMYWYQQKSSQAPKLLFHYYDKDFNNEADTPDNFQSRRPNTSFCFLDIRSPGLGDTAMYLCATSRGRGDTQYFGPGTRLTVL.

The rearrangement uses TRBV4-2 and TRBJ2-7; 8 nucleotides match TRBD2. The CDR3 spans 18 residues. Germline CDR1 LGHNA, CDR2 YNFKEQ. V shed 6 bases, J shed 6 bases, and the junction held 22 bases outside the gene matches. CDR3 coding DNA: TGTGCCAGCAGTACTTCCTTTAAGGGGGACGGGAGGGCCGTCGAGCAGTACTTC. This encodes CASSTSFKGDGRAVEQYF.

The V and J genes are TRBV6-5 and TRBJ2-2; 12 bases fit TRBD1. The CDR3 is made up of 15 amino acids. Unmatched junction bases numbered 1, after V lost 8 bases and J lost 0 bases. The germline gives CDR1 MNHEY, CDR2 SVGAGI. Here the CDR3 reads CASGTGGTNTGELFF. Here the CDR3 DNA reads TGTGCCAGCGGGACAGGGGGCACGAACACCGGGGAGCTGTTTTTT.

V and J are TRBV28 and TRBJ2-1; 7 bases align to TRBD2. With V trimmed by 3 bases and J by 9 bases, 14 bases remained unmatched. CDR1 and CDR2 (germline): MDHEN, SYDVKM. This CDR3 has 16 amino acids. CDR3 coding DNA: TGTGCCAGCAGTTTCCGGTGCGGGAGAATATGGGGTGAGCAGTTCTTC. Protein product: CASSFRCGRIWGEQFF.

The rearrangement joins TRBV4-2 to TRBJ2-2, with 10 bases lining up with TRBD2. There are 18 residues in the CDR3. Germline V gene lookup returns CDR1 LGHNA and CDR2 YNFKEQ. V trimming: 1 base; J trimming: 7 bases; junction bases outside the gene matches: 12. The CDR3 loop is CASSQVGDGLADIGELFF. The CDR3 region has the DNA TGTGCCAGCAGCCAAGTTGGAGACGGACTAGCGGATATCGGGGAGCTGTTTTTT.

This chain links TRBV19 with TRBJ2-1; 11 bases fit TRBD2. Germline trimming cut 5 bases from V and 4 bases from J; bases unmatched to any gene: 19. CDR1 and CDR2 (germline): LNHDA, SQIVND (reference sequence). This CDR3 has 20 residues. CDR3 residues: CASSLPTSGTPGGRYNEQFF. As DNA, the CDR3 is TGTGCCAGTAGTCTCCCGACTAGCGGGACCCCTGGGGGACGATACAATGAGCAGTTCTTC.

The V and J genes are TRBV19 and TRBJ1-5; the D gene is possibly TRBD1 (6 bases). Trimming removed 6 bases from V and 4 bases from J, with 19 bases in between. The germline V gene has CDR1 LNHDA and CDR2 SQIVND (reference sequence). The CDR3 has 16 residues. CDR3 nucleotide sequence: TGTGCCAGTAGGACGACAGGTAGGATTAAGAATCAGCCCCAGCATTTT. Amino acids: CASRTTGRIKNQPQHF.

CDR3 sequence: CASSQKKVSGELFF. The CDR3 DNA reads TGCGCCAGCAGCCAAAAGAAAGTGAGCGGGGAGCTGTTTTTT. The genes are TRBV4-3 and TRBJ2-2; no clear D gene. The CDR3 extends over 14 amino acids. The V and J ends lost 2 bases and 7 bases respectively, with 11 bases between them. In germline, CDR1 is LGHNA, CDR2 YSLEER.

This clone came up once. The chain carries TRBV11-3 and TRBJ2-1, with 13 bases lining up with TRBD2. The CDR3 covers 15 residues. Germline V gives CDR1 SGHNT, CDR2 YENEEA. V lost 5 bases and J lost 7; bases outside the gene matches: 5. This CDR3 is CASSQTSGRWNEQFF. DNA of the CDR3: TGTGCCAGCAGCCAGACTAGCGGGAGGTGGAATGAGCAGTTCTTC.

The chain employs TRBV18 and TRBJ1-5, with TRBD1 as a possible D gene (6 bases). The CDR3 runs 16 residues. Trimming stripped 3 bases from V and 0 bases from J, with 12 bases between. CDR1 is KGHSH and CDR2 is LQKENI in the germline V gene. CDR3 sequence (DNA): TGTGCCAGCTCACCTGGGACACCCTATAGCAATCAGCCCCAGCATTTT. Its translation: CASSPGTPYSNQPQHF.

The rearrangement joins TRBV28 to TRBJ2-7, with 9 nucleotides matching TRBD1. The CDR3 runs 17 residues. Looked up from germline, CDR1 is MDHEN and CDR2 is SYDVKM. Unmatched junction bases numbered 18, after V lost 8 bases and J lost 4 bases. CDR3 sequence (DNA): TGTGCCAGCGGACACAAGAGGGACCGGGACAGGGTTTACGAGCAGTACTTC. Translation gives CASGHKRDRDRVYEQYF.

This chain links TRBV11-3 with TRBJ2-1; 10 bases fit TRBD2. The V and J ends lost 5 bases and 9 bases, in that order; junction bases with no gene match: 10. CDR1 is SGHNT and CDR2 is YENEEA in the germline V gene. CDR3 size: 15 residues. The CDR3, as DNA: TGTGCCAGCAGCGGATTAGCGGGAGGTTTTGGTGAGCAGTTCTTC. Its protein product is CASSGLAGGFGEQFF.

The chain joins TRBV2 to TRBJ2-7; tentative D call: TRBD1 (6 bases). Trimming cost V 6 bases and J 3 bases, with 9 bases left between them. In germline, CDR1 is SNHLY, CDR2 FYNNEI. CDR3 length: 12 amino acids. CDR3 bases: TGTGCCAGCAGACGACAGGTCTACGAGCAGTACTTC. It yields the protein CASRRQVYEQYF.

A few counts support this clone. V and J are TRBV4-3 and TRBJ2-1, with TRBD2 matching over 11 bases. The junction had 11 bases not matched to a gene; V was cut back by 3 bases and J by 10 bases. The CDR3 is 16 residues long. Germline V gene sequence: CDR1 LGHNA, CDR2 YSLEER. CDR3 in amino acids: CASSQTLAGVNGEQFF. CDR3 nucleotide sequence: TGCGCCAGCAGCCAGACACTAGCGGGAGTAAATGGGGAGCAGTTCTTC.

The chain is built from TRBV4-2 and TRBJ1-5; 7 nucleotides align to TRBD1. The CDR3 loop spans 16 amino acids. Germline V gene sequence: CDR1 LGHNA, CDR2 YNFKEQ. The J segment lost 2 bases and the V segment lost 3 bases, leaving 7 bases of the junction unmatched. CDR3 sequence (DNA): TGTGCCAGCAGCCACCGGAGACAGGGCGGCAATCAGCCCCAGCATTTT. Protein sequence: CASSHRRQGGNQPQHF.

This chain links TRBV11-2 with TRBJ1-1; D might be TRBD1 (6 bases). The CDR3 has 14 amino acids. The V end was cut by 2 bases, the J end by 10 bases, with 17 bases between. Germline V lookup: CDR1 SGHAT, CDR2 FQNNGV. CDR3 bases: TGTGCCAGCAGCTTAAGCGGGGGGCGAGATCGAGCTTTCTTT. Translating gives CASSLSGGRDRAFF.

The V gene is TRBV12-1, the J gene TRBJ2-7; no DNA check was done on the table's D call, TRBD2. TRBV12-1 is a pseudogene. This CDR3 contains 13 residues. CDR3 residues: CATYIGRGGEQYF. The CDR3 DNA follows: TGTGCCACCTACATCGGGAGGGGGGGCGAGCAGTACTTC.